The TCR beta chain under discussion was sequenced for a study of blood T cell repertoires in COVID-19. Overall study context: T cells, B-cell-depleted T cells, or PBMCs provided the cDNA or gDNA that served as material.

The CDR3 contains 15 residues. The germline V gene has CDR1 LNHNV and CDR2 YYDKDF (reference sequence). V was clipped by 1 base and J by 9 bases; unmatched bases: 9. During active infection, Seattle patients enrolled and were then monitored through disease. Repertoires were generated with immunoSEQ multiplex PCR, while TCRdb's copy carries only in-frame clones and drops some. The table has around 93,000 clones, around 91% seen once. Sequencing used peripheral blood. The chain couples TRBV15 to TRBJ2-1; 7 bases line up with TRBD2. The TCR originated in a man between 18 and 35 years old with COVID-19, enrolled during active disease. The CDR3 DNA reads as TGTGCCACCAGCAGAGGAACAGCGGGAACGGGTGAGCAGTTCTTC. Amino acid sequence: CATSRGTAGTGEQFF. Drawing the rest from reference TRBV15 and TRBJ2-1, the complete variable domain is DAMVIQNPRYQVTQFGKPVTLSCSQTLNHNVMYWYQQKSSQAPKLLFHYYDKDFNNEADTPDNFQSRRPNTSFCFLDIRSPGLGDTAMYLCATSRGTAGTGEQFFGPGTRLTVL.